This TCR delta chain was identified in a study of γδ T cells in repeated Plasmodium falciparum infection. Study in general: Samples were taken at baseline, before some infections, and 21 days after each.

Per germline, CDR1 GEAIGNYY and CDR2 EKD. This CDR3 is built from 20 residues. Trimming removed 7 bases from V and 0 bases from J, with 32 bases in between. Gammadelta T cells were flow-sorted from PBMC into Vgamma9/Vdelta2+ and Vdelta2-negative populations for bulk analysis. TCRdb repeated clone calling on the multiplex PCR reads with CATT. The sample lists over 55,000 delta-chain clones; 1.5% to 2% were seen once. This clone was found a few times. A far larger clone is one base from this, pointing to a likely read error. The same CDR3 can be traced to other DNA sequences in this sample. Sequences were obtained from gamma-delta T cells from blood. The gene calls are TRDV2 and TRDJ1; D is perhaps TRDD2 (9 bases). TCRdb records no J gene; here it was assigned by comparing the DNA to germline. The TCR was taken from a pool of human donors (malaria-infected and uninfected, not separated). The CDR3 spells CACSPNLPTRIGGYTDKLIF. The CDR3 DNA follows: TGTGCCTGCTCGCCAAACCTTCCTACAAGGATTGGGGGATACACCGATAAACTCATCTTT.